Listed here are 11 T cell receptor beta chains from one sample, sequenced in a study of CD8 T cells in ankylosing spondylitis. TCRdb re-derived calls from the 5' RACE reads in MiXCR, one entry per CDR3 protein. In the table there are about 130,000 distinct CDR3 sequences, 9.3% of which are singletons. What was sequenced was blood, either unsorted or a sorted T cell fraction (not recorded which). The origin of the receptors is a male donor with ankylosing spondylitis or in good health (not recorded which).

This clonotype came up many times. This chain joins TRBV21-1 and TRBJ2-7. TRBV21-1 is a pseudogene locus. The CDR3 is 19 residues long. This chain's CDR3 is CASSSFTPIRRQSSYEQYF. In DNA form, the CDR3 reads TGTGCCAGCAGCTCCTTCACCCCAATTCGCAGGCAGAGCTCCTACGAGCAGTACTTC.

This clonotype was observed many times. The V gene is TRBV18, the J gene TRBJ2-7, with TRBD1 identical over 12 bases. The germline CDR1 and CDR2 sequences are KGHSH and LQKENI. CDR3 length equals 17 residues. J lost 9 bases, V lost 1 base, and 13 bases had no gene match. This CDR3 is CASSPRDRGPSSLWQYF. The CDR3 DNA sequence: TGTGCCAGCTCACCACGGGACAGGGGGCCCTCATCTCTATGGCAGTACTTC.

Ten or more counts support this clonotype. The rearrangement links TRBV20-1 to TRBJ1-4; 7 bases map to TRBD1. With 5 bases clipped from V and 0 bases from J, the junction kept 3 bases outside the gene matches. This CDR3 has 14 amino acids. In germline, CDR1 is DFQATT, CDR2 SNEGSKA (reference sequence). CDR3 region: CSAGGTATNEKLFF. CDR3 sequence (DNA): TGCAGTGCTGGAGGGACAGCAACTAATGAAAAACTGTTTTTT.

Many counts were recorded for this clonotype. This sequence joins TRBV15 and TRBJ1-6, with 10 bases identical to TRBD1. This CDR3 region has 17 residues. The V gene end was trimmed by 0 bases and the J gene end by 9 bases; junction bases not matched to a gene: 8. Looked up from germline, CDR1 is LNHNV and CDR2 is YYDKDF (reference sequence). The DNA for the CDR3 is TGTGCCACCAGCAGAGACACCGGGACAGGGGTTGGTTCACCCCTCCACTTT. Translation gives CATSRDTGTGVGSPLHF.

This clonotype has a count of ten or more. The gene calls are TRBV5-1 and TRBJ1-3; no firm D call. The V gene lost 4 bases and the J gene lost 4 bases, with 9 bases spanning the gap. CDR1 is SGHRS, CDR2 YFSETQ, per germline. This CDR3 is 13 amino acids long. CDR3: CASSVDGGNTIYF. Here the CDR3 DNA reads TGCGCCAGCAGCGTCGACGGAGGAAACACCATATATTTT.

At least ten counts were recorded for this clonotype. The chain has TRBV24-1 and TRBJ2-1; D may correspond to TRBD1 or TRBD2 (5 bases each). From germline, CDR1 is KGHDR and CDR2 SFDVKD. The length of the CDR3 is 14 residues. V was cut by 0 bases and J by 8 bases, with 10 bases left in between. The CDR3, as DNA: TGTGCCACCAGTGATTTGAAACGGGGCGATGAGCAGTTCTTC. Translation gives CATSDLKRGDEQFF.

In its sample, this clonotype was seen many times. The V call is TRBV11-2, the J call TRBJ2-4, with D tentatively TRBD1 or TRBD2 (5 bases each). Germline lookup yields CDR1 SGHAT and CDR2 FQNNGV. V lost 0 bases to trimming and J lost 2 bases, with 11 bases between them. The length of the CDR3 is 16 residues. The CDR3 bases are TGTGCCAGCAGCTTAGACAGGGTCGGGACCAAAAACATTCAGTACTTC. It is translated as CASSLDRVGTKNIQYF.

With regard to this clonotype: At one boundary the junction diverges from the germline segment, which might be a read error. This chain joins TRBV12-3 or TRBV12-4 and TRBJ2-1, with 8 bases aligning to TRBD2. The CDR3 loop spans 18 amino acids. CDR3 sequence: CASCLALTSGTTYNEQFF. The CDR3 DNA follows: TGTGCCAGCTGTTTAGCGCTAACTAGCGGCACCACCTACAATGAGCAGTTCTTC.

This clonotype was picked up many times. The chain joins TRBV20-1 to TRBJ2-2; D is possibly TRBD2 (7 bases). CDR3 length: 15 residues. Trimming cost V 0 bases and J 5 bases, with 13 bases left between them. Germline values: CDR1 DFQATT, CDR2 SNEGSKA (reference sequence). The CDR3 region has the DNA TGCAGTGCTAGAGATAGGGGAGGGGGGACCGGGGAGCTGTTTTTT. It encodes CSARDRGGGTGELFF.

The V gene is TRBV5-1, the J gene TRBJ2-7; weak D call: TRBD1 (6 bases). Trimming took 5 bases from V and 1 from J, leaving 13 bases between them. The CDR3 contains 14 residues. Looked up from germline, CDR1 is SGHRS and CDR2 is YFSETQ. Here the CDR3 reads CASRKGVQSYEQYF. The CDR3 DNA reads as TGCGCCAGCAGGAAGGGGGTCCAATCCTACGAGCAGTACTTC.

This clonotype was found a few times. The chain links TRBV12-3 or TRBV12-4 to TRBJ2-7, with TRBD2 identical over 8 bases. Trimming removed 3 bases from V and 4 bases from J; junction bases left unmatched: 5. The CDR3 has 14 residues. Here the CDR3 reads CASSLRGAGYEQYF. Written as DNA, the CDR3 is TGTGCCAGCAGTTTGCGGGGGGCTGGGTACGAGCAGTACTTC.